The 10 T cell receptor beta chains listed next were all sequenced from one sample in a study of blood T cell repertoires in COVID-19. Sequenced by immunoSEQ multiplex PCR; TCRdb stores in-frame clones only, minus some. The data hold about 260,000 clones, with around 89% observed a single time. Sequencing was carried out using PBMCs or T cells enriched from blood (not recorded which). The receptors originated from a man aged 45-65 years who had been exposed to COVID-19.

The chain joins TRBV6-5 to TRBJ1-1; D gene uncertain. Between the trimmed V and J ends, which lost 1 base and 4 bases, there was a span of 10 bases. The CDR3 sequence is 14 residues long. Germline V gives CDR1 MNHEY, CDR2 SVGAGI. This chain's CDR3 is CASSYLAVSTEAFF. CDR3 nucleotides: TGTGCCAGCAGTTACTTGGCGGTTTCCACTGAAGCTTTCTTT.

The V call is TRBV15, the J call TRBJ2-6; D not certain. Trimming stripped 8 bases from V and 3 bases from J, with 8 bases between. This CDR3 spans 13 amino acids. The germline CDR1 and CDR2 sequences are LNHNV and YYDKDF (reference sequence). CDR3 sequence reads: CATRYSGANVLTF. The DNA of the CDR3 is TGTGCCACCCGGTATAGTGGGGCCAACGTCCTGACTTTC.

The J gene is TRBJ2-7, the V gene TRBV6-1; 8 bases align to TRBD1. The trim removed 3 bases at V and 4 bases at J, leaving 5 bases unmatched. The germline V gene has CDR1 MNHNS and CDR2 SASEGT. This CDR3 is built from 14 residues. In nucleotides, the CDR3 is TGTGCCAGCAGTGACAGGGGGCTCCTGTACGAGCAGTACGTC. It codes for CASSDRGLLYEQYV.

Here the CDR3 DNA reads TGCAGCGGACAAGCGGGAGGGCCCTACAATGAGCAGTTCTTC. It specifies CSGQAGGPYNEQFF. This rearrangement joins TRBV29-1 to TRBJ2-1; 10 bases fit TRBD2. V gave up 7 bases and J gave up 2 bases; unmatched junction bases: 5. This CDR3 comprises 14 residues. Germline CDR1 and CDR2: SQVTM and ANQGSEA.

This chain links TRBV4-1 with TRBJ2-2; D is possibly TRBD1 (6 bases). This CDR3 is built from 16 residues. V was trimmed by 3 bases and J by 4 bases, leaving 15 bases between them. From germline, CDR1 is MGHRA and CDR2 YSYEKL. CDR3 protein: CASSHRDRTGTGELFF. The CDR3 DNA reads TGCGCCAGCAGCCACCGAGACAGGACGGGCACCGGGGAGCTGTTTTTT.

V and J are TRBV14 and TRBJ1-2, with D perhaps TRBD1 (6 bases). The CDR3 runs 16 residues. In germline, CDR1 is SGHDN, CDR2 FVKESK. Trimming shortened V by 4 bases and J by 4 bases, and 19 bases separated the two germline ends. Here the CDR3 reads CASSLKSGGHLYGYTF. DNA for the CDR3: TGTGCCAGCAGCCTCAAGAGTGGGGGACATCTCTATGGCTACACCTTC.

V gene TRBV29-1 combines with J gene TRBJ1-1, with D perhaps TRBD1 (5 bases). V was clipped by 0 bases and J by 4 bases, with 12 bases between them. The length of the CDR3 is 14 residues. Germline V gene data show CDR1 as SQVTM and CDR2 as ANQGSEA. The CDR3 DNA follows: TGCAGCGTTGAAGACACAGTGGGGGGCACTGAAGCTTTCTTT. Amino acid sequence: CSVEDTVGGTEAFF.

This clone was counted only a few times. CDR3 sequence: CASSLALAGASDTQYF. DNA for the CDR3: TGTGCCAGCAGCTTAGCACTAGCGGGAGCATCAGATACGCAGTATTTT. The chain recombines TRBV7-9 with TRBJ2-3; 11 nucleotides align to TRBD2. With 0 bases clipped from V and 4 bases from J, the junction kept 3 bases outside the gene matches. The CDR3 has 16 amino acids. Per germline, CDR1 SEHNR and CDR2 FQNEAQ (reference sequence). The entire variable domain, with the rest obtained from reference TRBV7-9 and TRBJ2-3, is as follows: DTGVSQNPRHKITKRGQNVTFRCDPISEHNRLYWYRQTLGQGPEFLTYFQNEAQLEKSRLLSDRFSAERPKGSFSTLEIQRTEQGDSAMYLCASSLALAGASDTQYFGPGTRLTVL.

This clone was seen only once. V is TRBV27 and J is TRBJ2-1; 15 bases align to TRBD2. Per germline, CDR1 MNHEY and CDR2 SMNVEV (reference sequence). Trimming took 4 bases from V and 5 from J; bases not matched to a gene: 6. The CDR3 contains 17 residues. The DNA of the CDR3 is TGTGCCAGCAGTTGGACTAGCGGGAGGGCCTCGGACAATGAGCAGTTCTTC. It specifies CASSWTSGRASDNEQFF.

The chain employs TRBV3-1 (or the pseudogene TRBV3-2) and TRBJ2-2; 11 nucleotides line up with TRBD2. V dropped 2 bases and J dropped 8; count of bases not matched to a gene: 7. The germline V gene encodes CDR1 LGHDT and CDR2 YNNKEL (reference sequence). This CDR3 spans 16 amino acids. CDR3 sequence reads: CASSQMGLAVRGELFF. Here the CDR3 DNA reads TGTGCCAGCAGCCAAATGGGACTAGCGGTCCGGGGGGAGCTGTTTTTT.